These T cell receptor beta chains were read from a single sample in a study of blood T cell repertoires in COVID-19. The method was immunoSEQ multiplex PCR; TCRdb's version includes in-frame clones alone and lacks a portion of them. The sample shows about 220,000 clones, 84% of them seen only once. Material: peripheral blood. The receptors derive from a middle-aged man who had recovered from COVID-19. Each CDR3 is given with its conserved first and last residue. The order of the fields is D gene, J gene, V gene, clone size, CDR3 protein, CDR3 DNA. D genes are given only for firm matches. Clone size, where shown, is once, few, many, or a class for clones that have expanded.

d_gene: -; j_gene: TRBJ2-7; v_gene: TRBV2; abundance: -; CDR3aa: CASSVGGVLREQYF; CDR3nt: TGTGCCAGCAGTGTAGGGGGGGTCCTTCGCGAGCAGTACTTC
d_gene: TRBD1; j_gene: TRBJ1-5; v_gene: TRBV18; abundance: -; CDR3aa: CASSPNRGDQPQHF; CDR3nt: TGTGCCAGCTCACCGAACAGGGGAGATCAGCCCCAGCATTTT
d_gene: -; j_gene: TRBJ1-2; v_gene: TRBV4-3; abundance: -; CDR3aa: CASSERFQGYYGYTF; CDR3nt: TGCGCCAGCAGCGAGCGATTTCAGGGTTACTATGGCTACACCTTC
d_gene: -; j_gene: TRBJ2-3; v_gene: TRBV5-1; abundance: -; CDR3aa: CASSRTRRTDTQYF; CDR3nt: TGCGCCAGCAGCCGGACAAGGCGCACAGATACGCAGTATTTT
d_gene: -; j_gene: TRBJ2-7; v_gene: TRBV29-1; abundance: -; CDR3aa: CSVLGQSEQYF; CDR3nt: TGCAGCGTCCTCGGACAGTCCGAGCAGTACTTC
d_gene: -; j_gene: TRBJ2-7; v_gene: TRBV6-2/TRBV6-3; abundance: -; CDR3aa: CASSYPDRIYEQYF; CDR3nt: TGTGCCAGCAGTTACCCTGACAGAATCTACGAGCAGTACTTC
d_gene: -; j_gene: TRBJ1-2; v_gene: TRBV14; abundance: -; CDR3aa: CASSQVGRGTDYGYTF; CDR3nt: TGTGCCAGCAGCCAAGTAGGGCGGGGGACGGATTATGGCTACACCTTC
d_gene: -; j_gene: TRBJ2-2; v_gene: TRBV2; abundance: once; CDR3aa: CASSPTSTGELFF; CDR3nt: TGTGCCAGCAGTCCTACTAGCACCGGGGAGCTGTTTTTT
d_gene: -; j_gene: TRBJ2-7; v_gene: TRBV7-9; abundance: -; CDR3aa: CASSSYQDYEQYF; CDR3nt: TGTGCCAGCAGCTCTTATCAGGACTACGAGCAGTACTTC
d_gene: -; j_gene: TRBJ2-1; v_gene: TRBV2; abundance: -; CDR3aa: CASSGTTEEQFF; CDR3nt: TGTGCCAGCAGTGGGACGACAGAAGAGCAGTTCTTC
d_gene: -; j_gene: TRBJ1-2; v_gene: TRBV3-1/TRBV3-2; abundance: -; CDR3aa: CASSHRTALIYGYTF; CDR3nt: TGTGCCAGCAGCCATCGGACAGCCCTAATCTATGGCTACACCTTC
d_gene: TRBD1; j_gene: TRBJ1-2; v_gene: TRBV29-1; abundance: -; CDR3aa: CSATGAGNYGYTF; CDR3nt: TGCAGCGCTACAGGGGCTGGGAACTATGGCTACACCTTC
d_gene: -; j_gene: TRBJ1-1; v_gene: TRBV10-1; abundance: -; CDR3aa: CASSESERSEAFF; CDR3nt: TGCGCCAGCAGTGAGTCAGAGAGGAGTGAAGCTTTCTTT
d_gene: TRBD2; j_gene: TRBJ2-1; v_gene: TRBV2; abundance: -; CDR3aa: CASSPGLAGENEQFF; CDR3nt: TGTGCCAGCAGCCCAGGGCTAGCGGGAGAGAATGAGCAGTTCTTC
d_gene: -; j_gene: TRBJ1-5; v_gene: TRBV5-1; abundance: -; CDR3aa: CASSLDSSNQPQHF; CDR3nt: TGCGCCAGCAGCCTAGACAGTAGCAATCAGCCCCAGCATTTT
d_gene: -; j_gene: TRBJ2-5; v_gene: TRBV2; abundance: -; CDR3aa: CASNYQRTQETQYF; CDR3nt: TGTGCCAGCAACTATCAGCGCACCCAAGAGACCCAGTACTTC
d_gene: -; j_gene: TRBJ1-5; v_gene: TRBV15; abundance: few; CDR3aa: CATSRERGNQPQHF; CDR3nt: TGTGCCACCAGCAGAGAAAGGGGGAATCAGCCCCAGCATTTT
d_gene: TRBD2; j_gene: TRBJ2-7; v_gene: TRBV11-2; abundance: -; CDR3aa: CASSSRLAGNEQYF; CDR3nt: TGTGCCAGCAGCTCAAGACTAGCGGGAAACGAGCAGTACTTC
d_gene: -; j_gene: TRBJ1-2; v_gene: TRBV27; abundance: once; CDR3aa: CASSFAGSYTF; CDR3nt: TGTGCCAGCAGTTTTGCGGGTAGCTACACCTTC
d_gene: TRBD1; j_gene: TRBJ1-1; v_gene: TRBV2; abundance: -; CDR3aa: CASSPDRVAEAFF; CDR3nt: TGTGCCAGCAGTCCCGACAGGGTGGCTGAAGCTTTCTTT
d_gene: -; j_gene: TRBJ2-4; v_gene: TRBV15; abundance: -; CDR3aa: CATSRDSRNIQYF; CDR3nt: TGTGCCACCAGCAGAGATTCTAGGAACATTCAGTACTTC
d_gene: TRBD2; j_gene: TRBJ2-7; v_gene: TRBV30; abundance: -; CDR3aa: CAWSVLAGAYEQYF; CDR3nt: TGTGCCTGGAGTGTATTAGCGGGGGCATACGAGCAGTACTTC
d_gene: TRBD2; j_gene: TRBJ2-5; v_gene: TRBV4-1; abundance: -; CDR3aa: CASSQGSGGGAYETQYF; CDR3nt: TGCGCCAGCAGCCAAGGCTCTGGCGGGGGGGCCTATGAGACCCAGTACTTC
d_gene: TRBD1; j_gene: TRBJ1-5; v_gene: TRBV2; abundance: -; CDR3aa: CASSEDRSNQPQHF; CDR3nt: TGTGCCAGCAGTGAGGACAGGAGCAATCAGCCCCAGCATTTT
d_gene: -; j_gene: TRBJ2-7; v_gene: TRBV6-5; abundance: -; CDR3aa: CASSYSDRYYEQYF; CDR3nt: TGTGCCAGCAGTTACTCGGACAGATACTACGAGCAGTACTTC
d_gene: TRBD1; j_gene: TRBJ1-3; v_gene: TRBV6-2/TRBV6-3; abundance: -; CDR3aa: CASSYDRGRNTIYF; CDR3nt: TGTGCCAGCAGTTACGACAGGGGACGAAACACCATATATTTT